This T cell receptor (beta chain) was sequenced during a study of tumor-infiltrating lymphocytes in primary liver carcinoma (dated by TCRdb to about 2017). With regard to the full study: Surgical resection was performed in China between late 2015 and early 2016 on about five patients with histopathologically diagnosed primary liver carcinoma. The study combined TCRbeta repertoire sequencing, expression microarrays and whole-exome sequencing across five regions of each liver tumor, with adjacent normal tissue and blood. Hepatocellular carcinoma (four) or combined HCC and intrahepatic cholangiocarcinoma (one) was present in the five patients, who were three men and two women aged 30 to 69 years. A total of some 35 specimens from 5 patients underwent TCRbeta repertoire sequencing, comprising around 25 tumor regions, 5 adjacent noncancerous liver tissues and 5 peripheral blood samples. The tumors of the five patients were staged as T1-T3 N0M0, with maximum diameters ranging from roughly 4.2 to 11 cm. Samples yielded roughly 3.5 to 8 million productive TCRbeta reads; read depth did not differ significantly between tissue types. Reproducibility between technical replicate repertoires was high, with correlation coefficients above 0.95 and mean shared-clone rates about 0.9. What the research found in general, with its limitations: Comparison of CD4+ and CD8+ T cell repertoires was precluded by the use of bulk unsorted samples. Only the TCR beta chain was sequenced, which likely underestimates true repertoire diversity because unpaired alpha chains were not captured. The study included only a handful of patients, and the authors note findings should be validated in a larger study. Repertoire overlap was found to be higher between tumor regions (mean around 35%) than between tumor-adjacent (around 17%) or tumor-blood (about 14%) pairs, consistent with antigen-driven expansion. Compared with blood, tumors had a significantly larger share of the repertoire taken up by the top 250 clones (p = 0.039).

As regards this clonotype: There is no known antigen for this receptor. The junction departs from the called germline gene at one end, perhaps through a read error.

TRIzol reagent was used to extract blood RNA from unsorted whole blood, while the DNeasy Blood & Tissue kit provided the germline DNA. Patients had chronic HBV infection and were treatment-naive at sampling. Roughly 3.9 milliliters of peripheral blood were collected into K2EDTA tubes before surgery. Starting from approximately 0.5 ug total RNA, TCRbeta-specific cDNA was produced by reverse transcription with a constant-region primer and ProtoScript II reverse transcriptase. TCRbeta libraries were built with three nested multiplex PCR rounds, a slightly modified ARM-PCR procedure. Multiplex TRBV1-TRBV30 forward primers and a Cbeta reverse primer were used in the first two PCR rounds, each of which was run for approximately 11 cycles. Sample barcodes and Illumina adapters were added in a final 25-cycle PCR using Deep VentR polymerase. Amplicons of 200-500 bp were gel-purified with a QIAquick gel extraction kit before sequencing. The TCRbeta amplicons were sequenced with 250-bp paired-end reads on an Illumina HiSeq 2500. Under the source paper's analysis protocol: Trimmomatic v0.33 was used to quality-trim the reads, and FLASH v1.2.11 was used to merge paired reads so that full CDR3 sequences could be recovered. V, D and J germline segments were assigned to the rearranged TCRbeta sequences using MiGEC v1.2.1b. Clonotype statistics and Shannon-Wiener diversity indices were computed with VDJtools v1.0.0. Except for diversity analysis, only the 250 most abundant clonotypes of each sample were used in subsequent analyses to reduce sampling bias. The raw public data were reprocessed by TCRdb itself: fastp quality trimming at Q25, MiXCR clonotype calling, in-frame beta chains only. Under each unique CDR3 protein, matching rows form one entry showing the most common genes and DNA. TCRdb, not the original authors, processed these V and J calls. The sample table records 320,000 or so distinct CDR3 sequences; about 62% of these occur just once. Of the sample, about 9.4% falls within the top ten clones.

The CDR3 runs 14 residues from the cysteine to the phenylalanine. Of the read, only the CDR3 DNA is kept; its 42 bases are in frame from base 1. CDR1 and CDR2, looked up from the germline V gene (reference sequence), are SEHNR and FQNEAQ. The sequencing sample was made of peripheral blood. This sequence uses TRBV7-9 and TRBJ1-5; no D gene can be assigned with confidence. This TCR derives from a man between 40 and 49 years old with primary liver carcinoma and hepatitis B virus infection. The encoded CDR3 is CVSSLSDSNQPQHF. The sequenced DNA: TGTGTCAGCAGCTTATCCGATAGCAATCAGCCCCAGCATTTT.